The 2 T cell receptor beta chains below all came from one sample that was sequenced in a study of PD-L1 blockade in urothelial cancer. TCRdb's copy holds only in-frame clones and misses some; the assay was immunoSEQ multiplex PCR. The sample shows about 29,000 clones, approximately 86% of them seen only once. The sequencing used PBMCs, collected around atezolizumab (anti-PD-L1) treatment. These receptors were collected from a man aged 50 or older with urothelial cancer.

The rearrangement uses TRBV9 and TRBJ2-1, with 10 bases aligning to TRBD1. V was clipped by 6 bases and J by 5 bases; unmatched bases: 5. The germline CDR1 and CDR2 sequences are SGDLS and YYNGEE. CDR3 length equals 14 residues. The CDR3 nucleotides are TGTGCCAGCAAAGGGACAGGGGCCCACAATGAGCAGTTCTTC. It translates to CASKGTGAHNEQFF.

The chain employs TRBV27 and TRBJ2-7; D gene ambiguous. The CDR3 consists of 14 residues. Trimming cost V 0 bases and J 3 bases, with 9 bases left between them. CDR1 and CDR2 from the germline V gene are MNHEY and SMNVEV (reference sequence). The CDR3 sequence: CASSLSGRNYEQYF. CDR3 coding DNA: TGTGCCAGCAGTTTATCGGGCAGGAACTACGAGCAGTACTTC.